The 19 T cell receptor beta chains presented below share a single source sample, sequenced in a study of OX40 agonist ivuxolimab in advanced cancers. TCRdb's table, derived via immunoSEQ multiplex PCR, lists solely in-frame clones and lacks some. The sample contains about 96,000 clones, less than 95% of which appear only once. Material: CD4+ or CD8+ T cells sorted from blood, obtained in a trial of the OX40 agonist ivuxolimab. The receptors derive from an adult with an advanced solid tumor such as melanoma, head and neck, liver or kidney cancer.

The chain combines TRBV5-4 with TRBJ1-4, with D possibly being TRBD1 (5 bases). The CDR3 is made up of 12 amino acids. Trimming left V 4 bases short and J 14 bases short, with 15 bases between. Germline V lookup: CDR1 SGHNT, CDR2 YYREEE (reference sequence). CDR3 bases: TGTGCCAGCAGCACGGGGGTCGGAGACCTGTTTTTT. Translation gives CASSTGVGDLFF.

The rearrangement links TRBV7-3 to TRBJ2-1; TRBD2 aligns across 8 bases. This CDR3 has 15 amino acids. J gave up 0 bases and V 3 bases, and 1 base lay outside the gene matches. In germline, CDR1 is SGHTA, CDR2 FQGTGA. The DNA of the CDR3 is TGTGCCAGCAGCTTCAGCGGGAGCTCCTACAATGAGCAGTTCTTC. Translation: CASSFSGSSYNEQFF.

The chain recombines TRBV1 with TRBJ2-1; whether TRBD2, the table's D call, matches the DNA was not checked. TRBV1 is classified as a pseudogene. The CDR3 has 17 residues. CDR3 in DNA: TGCACCAGCAGCCCCCAACTCCGGGTGGACTCCTACAATGAGCAGTTCTTC. Translating gives CTSSPQLRVDSYNEQFF.

The CDR3 spells CASSSSADPSGHGYTF. DNA for the CDR3: TGTGCCAGCAGCTCAAGCGCAGACCCCTCTGGGCATGGCTACACCTTC. The rearrangement links TRBV9 to TRBJ1-2; D gene uncertain. The germline V gene has CDR1 SGDLS and CDR2 YYNGEE. The CDR3 runs 16 residues. Trimming pared 4 bases from V and 6 bases from J, leaving 22 bases between.

The chain joins TRBV5-6 to TRBJ2-3, with 13 bases lining up with TRBD2. The trim removed 3 bases at V and 2 bases at J, leaving 9 bases unmatched. This CDR3 comprises 18 residues. Germline values: CDR1 SGHDT, CDR2 YYEEEE. CDR3 sequence: CASSWDYGLAGVTDTQYF. CDR3 DNA sequence: TGTGCCAGCAGCTGGGATTACGGACTAGCGGGAGTCACAGATACGCAGTATTTT. Full variable domain (missing parts from reference TRBV5-6 and TRBJ2-3): DAGVTQSPTHLIKTRGQQVTLRCSPKSGHDTVSWYQQALGQGPQFIFQYYEEEERQRGNFPDRFSGHQFPNYSSELNVNALLLGDSALYLCASSWDYGLAGVTDTQYFGPGTRLTVL.

In its sample, this clone was seen a few times. This chain joins TRBV13 and TRBJ2-5; 7 positions match TRBD2. Germline loops: CDR1 PRHDT, CDR2 FYEKMQ (reference sequence). This CDR3 comprises 15 residues. J was trimmed by 3 bases and V by 6 bases; bases with no gene match: 10. CDR3 loop: CASSQRGRREETQYF. CDR3 DNA sequence: TGTGCCAGCAGTCAACGCGGGAGACGTGAAGAGACCCAGTACTTC.

V and J are TRBV9 and TRBJ2-3; 9 nucleotides align to TRBD2. This CDR3 has 16 amino acids. V lost 4 bases to trimming and J lost 2 bases; unmatched junction nucleotides: 8. Germline values: CDR1 SGDLS, CDR2 YYNGEE. The DNA for the CDR3 is TGTGCCAGCAGCCCTTTGGCGGGAGGGTCCACAGATACGCAGTATTTT. It specifies CASSPLAGGSTDTQYF.

This clone was seen a few times. This sequence joins TRBV28 and TRBJ1-1; 8 nucleotides match TRBD1. The length of the CDR3 is 13 residues. CDR1 MDHEN and CDR2 SYDVKM come from the germline V gene. The J segment lost 5 bases and the V segment lost 7 bases, leaving 6 bases of the junction unmatched. The CDR3 loop reads CASKLQGATEAFF. The DNA of the CDR3 is TGTGCCAGCAAACTTCAGGGGGCTACTGAAGCTTTCTTT.

This clone was observed once. The chain joins TRBV4-2 to TRBJ1-4; no definite D call. The CDR3 is 13 residues long. V was clipped by 0 bases and J by 12 bases, with 11 bases between them. CDR1 and CDR2 (germline): LGHNA, YNFKEQ. This chain's CDR3 is CASSQESLKELFF. The DNA for the CDR3 is TGTGCCAGCAGCCAAGAGAGTTTGAAAGAACTGTTTTTT.

The chain links TRBV28 to TRBJ2-7; maybe TRBD2 (6 bases). The CDR3 length is 14 residues. Germline values: CDR1 MDHEN, CDR2 SYDVKM. V was clipped by 5 bases and J by 2 bases, with 13 bases between them. The CDR3 here is CASSRRDWTYEQYF. CDR3 bases: TGTGCCAGCAGTCGCCGGGACTGGACCTACGAGCAGTACTTC.

This clone was detected a few times. This rearrangement joins TRBV30 to TRBJ1-1; the match to TRBD1 covers 7 bases. Germline assignment: CDR1 GTSNPN and CDR2 SVGIG (reference sequence). V lost 5 bases to trimming and J lost 6 bases; unmatched junction nucleotides: 12. The CDR3 has 14 amino acids. CDR3 DNA: TGTGCCTGGGTTAGGGGGCAACAGGAATCTGAAGCTTTCTTT. Its protein product is CAWVRGQQESEAFF.

The chain couples TRBV18 to TRBJ2-1; TRBD1 aligns across 8 bases. The ends lost 3 bases at V and 7 bases at J; junction bases unmatched: 5. The CDR3 sequence is 14 residues long. Germline assignment: CDR1 KGHSH and CDR2 LQKENI. The DNA for the CDR3 is TGTGCCAGCTCACCCTCAGGGGGCGGGAATGAGCAGTTCTTC. Translating it yields CASSPSGGGNEQFF.

For this clone: One junction end disagrees with the germline gene, perhaps due to a read error. The rearrangement uses TRBV4-2 and TRBJ2-1; no firm D call. Germline lookup yields CDR1 LGHNA and CDR2 YNFKEQ. CDR3 length: 10 amino acids. This chain's CDR3 is CASSQEVSLF. CDR3 DNA: TGTGCCAGCAGCCAAGAAGTTTCGCTCTTC.

V and J are TRBV4-1 and TRBJ2-1; 9 positions match TRBD1. CDR3 length: 15 amino acids. Germline V lookup: CDR1 MGHRA, CDR2 YSYEKL. J lost 4 bases, V lost 6 bases, and 7 bases had no gene match. The CDR3 sequence is CASRISGQGYNEQFF. The CDR3 DNA follows: TGCGCCAGCAGGATTTCGGGACAGGGATACAATGAGCAGTTCTTC.

The rearrangement links TRBV6-5 to TRBJ2-3; D is ambiguous. Per the germline V gene, CDR1 is MNHEY and CDR2 is SVGAGI. With 6 bases removed from V and 5 bases from J, the gap between germline ends came to 6 bases. The CDR3 consists of 11 residues. CDR3 coding DNA: TGTGCCAGCAGCCGCCTAGATACGCAGTATTTT. It translates to CASSRLDTQYF.

The J gene is TRBJ1-2, the V gene TRBV28; D uncertain. The CDR3 covers 13 residues. Germline CDR1 reads MDHEN; CDR2 reads SYDVKM. Trimming stripped 3 bases from V and 0 bases from J, with 5 bases between. The CDR3 coding sequence is TGTGCCAGCAGTTTCAGTACTAACTATGGCTACACCTTC. It yields the protein CASSFSTNYGYTF.

The chain uses TRBV11-2 and TRBJ2-7; D might be TRBD2 (7 bases). This CDR3 comprises 15 residues. In germline, CDR1 is SGHAT, CDR2 FQNNGV. V was cut by 0 bases and J by 6 bases, with 15 bases left in between. The DNA for the CDR3 is TGTGCCAGCAGCTTAGACGCTCGGGGGGCAGGCGAGCAGTACTTC. It translates to CASSLDARGAGEQYF.

CDR3 bases: TGTGCCAGCTCACCCCAACCCACCGGGGAGCTGTTTTTT. Its translation is CASSPQPTGELFF. The rearrangement links TRBV18 to TRBJ2-2; unclear D gene. The CDR3 contains 13 residues. Germline values: CDR1 KGHSH, CDR2 LQKENI. Trimming took off 3 bases at V and 4 bases at J, with 6 bases between the two ends.

This chain links TRBV6-5 with TRBJ2-3, with D perhaps matching TRBD2 (6 bases). This CDR3 spans 14 amino acids. The V end lost 4 bases, the J end lost 5 bases, and 13 bases lay between the germline ends. Germline CDR1 is MNHEY and CDR2 is SVGAGI. CDR3 DNA: TGTGCCAGCAGTTGGGGAGGAGTTGAAGATACGCAGTATTTT. It codes for CASSWGGVEDTQYF.